This passage covers 3 T cell receptor beta chains from one sample sequenced in a study of shared clonotypes between healthy human individuals. Clones were read by immunoSEQ multiplex PCR, and TCRdb kept only the in-frame ones, dropping some. The data show 600,000 to 800,000 clones, 55% to 80% seen once. Sequencing was done on a sample of memory CD4+ T cells sorted from blood. The sample's subset: CD45RA-negative fraction. These receptors came from a woman in her thirties in good health.

This rearrangement joins TRBV11-1 to TRBJ2-3; 12 nucleotides agree with TRBD2. This CDR3 contains 16 residues. Germline V lookup: CDR1 SGHAT, CDR2 FQDESV (reference sequence). Trimming removed 5 bases from V and 4 bases from J; junction bases left unmatched: 7. In nucleotides, the CDR3 is TGTGCCAGCAGCAAGACTAGCGGGAGTGCAGCAGATACGCAGTATTTT. Amino acids: CASSKTSGSAADTQYF.

The DNA of the CDR3 is TGCGCCAGCAGCCAAGATTATGGGGGGCACACTGAAGCTTTCTTT. Translating it yields CASSQDYGGHTEAFF. The J gene is TRBJ1-1, the V gene TRBV4-1; D may be TRBD1 (6 bases). V lost 0 bases to trimming and J lost 3 bases, with 11 bases between them. Germline V CDR1 and CDR2: MGHRA, YSYEKL. The CDR3 totals 15 residues.

Only one count was recorded for this clone. The rearrangement joins TRBV28 to TRBJ1-5; maybe TRBD1 (5 bases). There are 14 residues in the CDR3. V lost 6 bases to trimming and J lost 6 bases, with 15 bases between them. Germline V CDR1 and CDR2: MDHEN, SYDVKM. The DNA of the CDR3 is TGTGCCAGCAGATCCAAGAGAGACAGTCAGCCCCAGCATTTT. Translated, it gives CASRSKRDSQPQHF.